Shown below are 22 T cell receptor beta chains from a single sample sequenced in a study of blood T cell repertoires in COVID-19. Only in-frame clones appear in the TCRdb table, and some are missing; sequencing was by immunoSEQ multiplex PCR. The table records under 20,000 clones, roughly four fifths of them present only once. Sample: peripheral blood. Receptors originate from a man of 80 years or more with active COVID-19.

The chain employs TRBV28 and TRBJ2-7; 11 bases fit TRBD1. CDR1 MDHEN and CDR2 SYDVKM come from the germline V gene. The CDR3 totals 16 residues. Trimming removed 11 bases from V and 2 bases from J; junction bases left unmatched: 14. The CDR3 DNA is TGTGCCTGGGGCCCCCGGGACAGGGGGACCCCCTACGAGCAGTACTTC. It codes for CAWGPRDRGTPYEQYF.

This rearrangement joins TRBV5-1 to TRBJ2-1; no firm D call. V gave up 4 bases and J gave up 6 bases, with 8 bases separating them. The CDR3 loop spans 12 amino acids. Germline V gene data show CDR1 as SGHRS and CDR2 as YFSETQ. The CDR3 region has the DNA TGCGCCAGCAGCGAATACGGCAATGAGCAGTTCTTC. Amino acids: CASSEYGNEQFF. Using reference TRBV5-1 and TRBJ2-1 for the parts outside the CDR3, the full variable domain is KAGVTQTPRYLIKTRGQQVTLSCSPISGHRSVSWYQQTPGQGLQFLFEYFSETQRNKGNFPGRFSGRQFSNSRSEMNVSTLELGDSALYLCASSEYGNEQFFGPGTRLTVL.

This chain connects TRBV7-9 to TRBJ2-5; D is possibly TRBD2 (6 bases). Per germline, CDR1 SEHNR and CDR2 FQNEAQ (reference sequence). V lost 5 bases and J lost 4, with 14 bases in between. The CDR3 loop spans 14 amino acids. The CDR3 DNA follows: TGTGCCAGCAGCCCAGAAATGGGGGGAGAGACCCAGTACTTC. It specifies CASSPEMGGETQYF.

In this sample, this clone turned up a few times. This chain uses TRBV5-6 with TRBJ2-2; D might be TRBD2 (5 bases). V lost 2 bases and J 5 bases, leaving 13 bases between the germline ends. Germline V gene data show CDR1 as SGHDT and CDR2 as YYEEEE. This CDR3 contains 15 residues. CDR3 DNA sequence: TGTGCCAGCAGCTTTCTGGGCCCGGGGACCGGGGAGCTGTTTTTT. This translates into CASSFLGPGTGELFF.

The chain has TRBV9 and TRBJ2-5; the match to TRBD1 covers 7 bases. CDR1 is SGDLS, CDR2 YYNGEE, per germline. The CDR3 has 14 residues. Trimming took 4 bases from V and 4 from J; bases not matched to a gene: 7. CDR3 coding DNA: TGTGCCAGCAGCATCACAGGGGTGGGAGAGACCCAGTACTTC. This gives the protein CASSITGVGETQYF.

The chain employs TRBV14 and TRBJ2-7; D might be TRBD1 (5 bases). CDR1 SGHDN and CDR2 FVKESK come from the germline V gene. This CDR3 spans 13 amino acids. Deletions cut 4 bases from V and 1 base from J, with 8 bases between. The chain's CDR3 is CASSPGPSYEQYF. The DNA of the CDR3 is TGTGCCAGCAGCCCAGGGCCATCCTACGAGCAGTACTTC.

The chain couples TRBV5-4 to TRBJ2-1, with TRBD1 matching over 7 bases. Germline V gene lookup returns CDR1 SGHNT and CDR2 YYREEE (reference sequence). The CDR3 is 13 residues long. The V segment lost 6 bases and the J segment 4 bases; nucleotides outside the gene matches: 4. The DNA for the CDR3 is TGTGCCAGCACTCGACAGGGTTACAATGAGCAGTTCTTC. Its translation: CASTRQGYNEQFF. Combining the CDR3 with reference TRBV5-4 and TRBJ2-1 gives the whole variable domain ETGVTQSPTHLIKTRGQQVTLRCSSQSGHNTVSWYQQALGQGPQFIFQYYREEENGRGNFPPRFSGLQFPNYSSELNVNALELDDSALYLCASTRQGYNEQFFGPGTRLTVL.

This rearrangement joins TRBV5-1 to TRBJ2-3; maybe TRBD1 (6 bases). V was cut by 7 bases and J by 5 bases, with 17 bases left in between. The CDR3 covers 14 residues. Germline V gene sequence: CDR1 SGHRS, CDR2 YFSETQ. The CDR3 bases are TGCGCCAGCGGAAGGACAGCCACAGGAGATACGCAGTATTTT. Its protein product is CASGRTATGDTQYF.

The rearrangement joins TRBV27 to TRBJ2-3; 13 bases line up with TRBD2. The germline gives CDR1 MNHEY, CDR2 SMNVEV (reference sequence). CDR3 size: 14 residues. The V and J ends lost 4 bases and 9 bases, in that order; junction bases with no gene match: 4. The CDR3 sequence: CASSSRTSGSTQYF. The DNA for the CDR3 is TGTGCCAGCAGTTCCCGGACTAGCGGGAGCACGCAGTATTTT.

The chain combines TRBV5-1 with TRBJ2-7, with 7 bases aligning to TRBD1. Trimming took 0 bases from V and 6 from J; bases not matched to a gene: 6. The CDR3 spans 14 residues. CDR1 and CDR2 from the germline V gene are SGHRS and YFSETQ. The CDR3: CASSLVVQGREQYF. In nucleotides, the CDR3 is TGCGCCAGCAGCTTGGTAGTACAGGGGCGCGAGCAGTACTTC.

The chain combines TRBV29-1 with TRBJ2-7; 10 bases agree with TRBD1. CDR3 length: 12 residues. Germline V gives CDR1 SQVTM, CDR2 ANQGSEA. The junction had 0 bases not matched to a gene; V was cut back by 3 bases and J by 4 bases. The CDR3 region has the DNA TGCAGCGTTGAGGACAGGGGGTACGAGCAGTACTTC. Amino acid sequence: CSVEDRGYEQYF.

The rearrangement joins TRBV28 to TRBJ1-5, with 8 positions matching TRBD1. CDR3 length: 16 amino acids. Germline CDR1 is MDHEN and CDR2 is SYDVKM. Germline trimming cut 1 base from V and 2 bases from J; bases unmatched to any gene: 4. CDR3 region: CASSLSRQGRNQPQHF. The DNA for the CDR3 is TGTGCCAGCAGTTTATCCAGACAGGGGCGCAATCAGCCCCAGCATTTT.

Within the sample, this clone is medium-sized. The J gene is TRBJ2-2, the V gene TRBV24-1; the match to TRBD2 covers 7 bases. This CDR3 spans 14 amino acids. V lost 5 bases to trimming and J lost 7 bases; unmatched junction nucleotides: 6. Germline CDR1 and CDR2: KGHDR and SFDVKD. CDR3 nucleotide sequence: TGTGCCACCAGTGCGGCGGGAGCAGGCGGGGAGCTGTTTTTT. Encoded protein: CATSAAGAGGELFF.

J is TRBJ1-1 and V is TRBV7-9; D call uncertain. CDR3 length equals 13 residues. Germline lookup yields CDR1 SEHNR and CDR2 FQNEAQ (reference sequence). With 5 bases removed from V and 11 bases from J, the gap between germline ends came to 18 bases. The CDR3 here is CASSPVDRLGAFF. CDR3 nucleotide sequence: TGTGCCAGCAGCCCGGTGGATAGGTTGGGCGCTTTCTTT.

For the CDR3, the DNA is TGCGCCAGCAGTGGGGACGACAGGGGCCGACTGGAGACCCAGTACTTC. Protein sequence: CASSGDDRGRLETQYF. The rearrangement joins TRBV10-1 to TRBJ2-5, with 8 bases fitting TRBD1. This CDR3 has 16 residues. V gave up 4 bases and J gave up 5 bases; unmatched junction bases: 12. Germline assignment: CDR1 WNHNN and CDR2 SYGVQD (reference sequence).

The chain carries TRBV28 and TRBJ2-1; 7 nucleotides line up with TRBD2. Germline CDR1 is MDHEN and CDR2 is SYDVKM. The CDR3 sequence is 16 residues long. The trim removed 2 bases at V and 14 bases at J, leaving 18 bases unmatched. The CDR3 loop is CASSLVVSLAETRKFF. The CDR3 region has the DNA TGTGCCAGCAGTTTAGTCGTGTCCCTAGCGGAAACAAGGAAGTTCTTC. The variable domain in full, with the rest retrieved from reference TRBV28 and TRBJ2-1, is DVKVTQSSRYLVKRTGEKVFLECVQDMDHENMFWYRQDPGLGLRLIYFSYDVKMKEKGDIPEGYSVSREKKERFSLILESASTNQTSMYLCASSLVVSLAETRKFFGPGTRLTVL.

This clone has only one observation. The chain combines TRBV20-1 with TRBJ2-1, with D unclear. The CDR3 spans 16 residues. Germline V gene lookup returns CDR1 DFQATT and CDR2 SNEGSKA (reference sequence). V was cut by 3 bases and J by 0 bases, with 15 bases left in between. CDR3 DNA: TGCAGTGCTAGTTCCTCAAAGCGAGACTCCTACAATGAGCAGTTCTTC. Translating gives CSASSSKRDSYNEQFF.

The chain joins TRBV2 to TRBJ1-5; no clear D gene. This CDR3 is 12 amino acids long. The ends were cut back, 4 bases at V and 4 bases at J, with 5 bases in the middle. Germline V lookup: CDR1 SNHLY, CDR2 FYNNEI. The CDR3 region is CASSGQNQPQHF. The CDR3 DNA reads as TGTGCCAGCAGTGGGCAGAATCAGCCCCAGCATTTT.

This chain links TRBV5-4 with TRBJ2-5; a weak D match, TRBD2 (6 bases). V was trimmed by 0 bases and J by 3 bases, leaving 6 bases between them. This CDR3 is built from 13 residues. The germline V gene encodes CDR1 SGHNT and CDR2 YYREEE (reference sequence). The CDR3, as DNA: TGTGCCAGCAGCTTGGGCGGGGAAGAGACCCAGTACTTC. This sequence encodes CASSLGGEETQYF.

This clone was seen more than once but under ten times. The V and J genes are TRBV5-1 and TRBJ1-1; 7 bases are a match to TRBD1. Losses at the gene ends were 4 bases for V and 11 bases for J; bases not matched to a gene: 8. The CDR3 is made up of 12 amino acids. Looked up from germline, CDR1 is SGHRS and CDR2 is YFSETQ. The CDR3 reads CASSTETGQAFF. In DNA, the CDR3 is TGCGCCAGCAGCACCGAGACAGGGCAGGCTTTCTTT.

The sample holds one count of this clone. This chain links TRBV28 with TRBJ2-2; tentatively, D is TRBD2 (7 bases). CDR1 and CDR2 from the germline V gene are MDHEN and SYDVKM. The CDR3 is 19 residues long. V was trimmed by 7 bases and J by 5 bases, leaving 29 bases between them. CDR3 nucleotide sequence: TGTGCCAGCATCATGGGGGGGGCCTCAGCGGGTTTGAGGACCGGGGAGCTGTTTTTT. This sequence encodes CASIMGGASAGLRTGELFF. The full variable domain, completed using reference TRBV28 and TRBJ2-2, is DVKVTQSSRYLVKRTGEKVFLECVQDMDHENMFWYRQDPGLGLRLIYFSYDVKMKEKGDIPEGYSVSREKKERFSLILESASTNQTSMYLCASIMGGASAGLRTGELFFGEGSRLTVL.

The V gene is TRBV10-1, the J gene TRBJ1-5; 8 bases are shared with TRBD1. V was clipped by 8 bases and J by 8 bases; unmatched bases: 11. CDR3 length: 14 amino acids. Germline CDR1 is WNHNN and CDR2 is SYGVQD (reference sequence). The CDR3 spells CASFNRSGGKPQHF. The CDR3 coding sequence is TGCGCCAGCTTTAATAGATCAGGGGGCAAGCCCCAGCATTTT.